This is a list of T cell receptor beta chains from one sample in a study of cytomegalovirus exposure and HLA in healthy donors. Only in-frame clones appear in the TCRdb table, and some are missing; sequencing was by immunoSEQ multiplex PCR. The table shows some 150,000 clones, with roughly two thirds occurring only once. Specimen: PBMCs. The receptors stem from a woman aged 25 to 39 in good health and CMV-seronegative. Both conserved end residues are part of each CDR3. Fields, in order: clone size, D gene, V gene, J gene, CDR3 protein, CDR3 DNA. D genes are given only for firm matches. Clone size is given for some rows only: seen once, a few or many times, or a class if the clone is expanded.

-	-	TRBV7-4	TRBJ1-5	CASSLIFVQSNQPQHF	TGTGCCAGCAGCTTAATCTTTGTACAGAGCAATCAGCCCCAGCATTTT
-	-	TRBV28	TRBJ1-5	CASHRGGRVHLSNQPQHF	TGTGCCAGCCACCGGGGGGGGAGAGTACACCTTAGCAATCAGCCCCAGCATTTT
few	TRBD1	TRBV7-6	TRBJ2-2	CASSSGTGNTGELFF	TGTGCCAGCAGCTCCGGGACAGGGAACACCGGGGAGCTGTTTTTT
-	TRBD1	TRBV27	TRBJ1-6	CASSLAGQGSPLHF	TGTGCCAGCAGTCTAGCAGGACAGGGATCACCCCTCCACTTT
-	-	TRBV7-2	TRBJ2-7	CASSLITASYEQYF	TGTGCCAGCAGCTTAATAACAGCCTCCTACGAGCAGTACTTC
-	TRBD1	TRBV6-1	TRBJ1-2	CASSIGTGSAGYTF	TGTGCCAGCAGTATCGGGACAGGGTCCGCCGGCTACACCTTC
-	TRBD2	TRBV9	TRBJ2-1	CASSAGPLGGSYNEQFF	TGTGCCAGCAGCGCTGGCCCTCTGGGAGGGTCCTACAATGAGCAGTTCTTC
once	TRBD2	TRBV15	TRBJ2-3	CATSKLTSGRSSSSTDTQYF	TGTGCCACCAGCAAACTGACTAGCGGAAGATCCTCCTCTAGCACAGATACGCAGTATTTT
few	TRBD1	TRBV5-4	TRBJ2-1	CASSYGTATYNEQFF	TGTGCCAGCAGCTACGGGACAGCAACCTACAATGAGCAGTTCTTC
-	-	TRBV13	TRBJ1-1	CASSLRGTEAFF	TGTGCCAGCAGCTTACGAGGCACTGAAGCTTTCTTT